This T cell receptor (beta chain) was retrieved from a study of shared T cell receptors in the human thymus. V was pared by 4 bases and J by 2 bases, with 16 bases between. This CDR3 has 15 residues. In germline, CDR1 is SGHKS, CDR2 YYEKEE (reference sequence). Repertoires were generated with immunoSEQ multiplex PCR, while TCRdb's copy carries only in-frame clones and drops some. The data hold hundreds of thousands of clones, with 88% observed a single time. These same records also appear under a second study, on human thymus T cells. That investigation notes: Thymic and blood repertoires seemed to show skewed V and J gene use. Unrelated individuals were reported by related research to share highly overlapping thymic repertoires.

The rearrangement links TRBV5-5 to TRBJ2-7; perhaps TRBD2 as D (6 bases). The TCR was taken from a boy under two years old with a congenital heart defect. The sample consisted of thymocytes. The CDR3 DNA reads TGTGCCAGCAGCATCGGGCTAAGGGAGGCCTACGAGCAGTACTTC. Translated: CASSIGLREAYEQYF. Based on the CDR3 plus reference TRBV5-5 and TRBJ2-7, the full variable domain is DAGVTQSPTHLIKTRGQQVTLRCSPISGHKSVSWYQQVLGQGPQFIFQYYEKEERGRGNFPDRFSARQFPNYSSELNVNALLLGDSALYLCASSIGLREAYEQYFGPGTRLTVT.